The T cell receptor beta chain under discussion was sequenced for a study of T cell responses to AZD1222 COVID-19 vaccine. Concerning this clone itself: Its antigen remains unidentified.

The ends were cut back, 9 bases at V and 2 bases at J, with 14 bases in the middle. The CDR3 extends over 13 amino acids. CDR1 is SNHLY and CDR2 is FYNNEI in the germline V gene. The table came from immunoSEQ multiplex PCR; TCRdb's copy has only in-frame clones and leaves some out. The data contain 95,000 to 120,000 clones, about 91% of them singletons. Findings of the study overall: In a largely white British group with more females than males, clonal diversity was possibly underestimated. There were vaccine-associated CD4 TCRs across spike, dominant at 160-218 and 743-854.

The chain carries TRBV2 and TRBJ2-7, with a possible D match to TRBD2 (6 bases). This receptor was taken from an adult who received the AZD1222 COVID-19 vaccine. Specimen: peripheral blood, collected 28 days after the second AZD1222 dose. The DNA of the CDR3 is TGTGCCAGTTCGGGACTCGCCACCTACGAGCAGTACTTC. This gives the protein CASSGLATYEQYF.